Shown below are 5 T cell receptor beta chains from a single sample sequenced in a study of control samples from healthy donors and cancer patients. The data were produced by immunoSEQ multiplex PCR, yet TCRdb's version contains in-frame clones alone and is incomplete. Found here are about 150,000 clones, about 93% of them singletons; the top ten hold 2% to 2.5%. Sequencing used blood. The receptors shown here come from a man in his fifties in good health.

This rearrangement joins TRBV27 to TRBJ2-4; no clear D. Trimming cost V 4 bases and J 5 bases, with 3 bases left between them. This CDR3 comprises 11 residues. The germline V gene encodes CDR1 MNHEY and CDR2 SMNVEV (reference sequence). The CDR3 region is CASSSQNIQYF. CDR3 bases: TGTGCCAGCAGTTCTCAAAACATTCAGTACTTC.

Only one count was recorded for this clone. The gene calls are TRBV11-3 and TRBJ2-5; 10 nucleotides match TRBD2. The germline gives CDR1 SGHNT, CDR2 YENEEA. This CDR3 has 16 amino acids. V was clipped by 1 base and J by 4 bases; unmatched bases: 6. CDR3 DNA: TGTGCCAGCAGCTTAGTTCTAGCGGGAGCGGTAGAGACCCAGTACTTC. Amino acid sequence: CASSLVLAGAVETQYF.

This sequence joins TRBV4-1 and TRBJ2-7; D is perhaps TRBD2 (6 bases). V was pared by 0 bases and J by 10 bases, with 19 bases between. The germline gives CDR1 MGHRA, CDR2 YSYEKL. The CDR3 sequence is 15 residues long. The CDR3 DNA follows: TGCGCCAGCAGCCAAGACGTCGGCAGCGGGCTCCCTCAGTACTTC. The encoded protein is CASSQDVGSGLPQYF.

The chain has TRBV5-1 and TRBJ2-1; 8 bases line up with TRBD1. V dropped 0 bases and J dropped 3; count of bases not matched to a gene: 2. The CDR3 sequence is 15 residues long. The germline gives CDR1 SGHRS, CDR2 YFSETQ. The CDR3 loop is CASSLDGTGYNEQFF. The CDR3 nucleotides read TGCGCCAGCAGCTTGGATGGGACAGGCTACAATGAGCAGTTCTTC.

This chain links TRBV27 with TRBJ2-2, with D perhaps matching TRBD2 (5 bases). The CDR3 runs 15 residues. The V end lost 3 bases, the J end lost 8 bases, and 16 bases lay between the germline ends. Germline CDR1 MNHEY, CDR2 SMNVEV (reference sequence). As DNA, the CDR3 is TGTGCCAGCAGTTTGGTGGCTATCCGCGGGGGGGAGCTGTTTTTT. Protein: CASSLVAIRGGELFF.